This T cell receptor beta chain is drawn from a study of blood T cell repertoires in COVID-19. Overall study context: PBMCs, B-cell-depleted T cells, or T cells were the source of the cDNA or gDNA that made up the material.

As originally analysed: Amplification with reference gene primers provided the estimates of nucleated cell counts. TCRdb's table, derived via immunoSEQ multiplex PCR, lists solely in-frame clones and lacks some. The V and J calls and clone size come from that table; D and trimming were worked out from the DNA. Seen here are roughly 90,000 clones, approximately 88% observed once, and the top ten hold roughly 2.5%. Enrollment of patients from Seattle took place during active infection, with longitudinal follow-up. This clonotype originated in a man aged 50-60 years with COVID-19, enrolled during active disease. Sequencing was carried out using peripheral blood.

The CDR3 spells CASSQDRLAGDHYEQYF. CDR3 nucleotide sequence: TGTGCCAGCAGCCAAGATCGACTAGCGGGGGACCACTACGAGCAGTACTTC. The rearrangement links TRBV4-2 to TRBJ2-7; 12 nucleotides agree with TRBD2. This CDR3 has 17 residues. Germline trimming cut 0 bases from V and 3 bases from J; bases unmatched to any gene: 6. Germline V gives CDR1 LGHNA, CDR2 YNFKEQ.